This TCR beta chain derives from a study of identical twins. This CDR3 region has 15 residues. In germline, CDR1 is LNHNV, CDR2 YYDKDF (reference sequence). The V segment lost 0 bases and the J segment 5 bases; nucleotides outside the gene matches: 6. In its sample, this clonotype was seen a few times. As yet, its antigen is unknown. Healthy Caucasians were all of the donors. Study results and limitations: Compared with unrelated sharing, twin-shared out-of-frame alpha sequences had more low-probability sequences.

TCRdb reprocessed the 5' RACE reads via MiXCR and lists one record per CDR3 protein. The sample lists about 810,000 distinct CDR3 sequences; 10% to 15% were seen once. These same records also appear under a second study, on yellow fever vaccine responses in identical twins.

The source material was PBMCs. The V gene is TRBV15, the J gene TRBJ2-7; 8 positions match TRBD1. This TCR was sampled from a woman in her late teens or twenties in good health. The chain's CDR3 is CATSRDPRGQDEQYF. CDR3 DNA: TGTGCCACCAGCAGAGACCCCAGGGGGCAGGACGAGCAGTACTTC. The complete variable domain, with remaining parts taken from reference TRBV15 and TRBJ2-7, reads DAMVIQNPRYQVTQFGKPVTLSCSQTLNHNVMYWYQQKSSQAPKLLFHYYDKDFNNEADTPDNFQSRRPNTSFCFLDIRSPGLGDTAMYLCATSRDPRGQDEQYFGPGTRLTVT.